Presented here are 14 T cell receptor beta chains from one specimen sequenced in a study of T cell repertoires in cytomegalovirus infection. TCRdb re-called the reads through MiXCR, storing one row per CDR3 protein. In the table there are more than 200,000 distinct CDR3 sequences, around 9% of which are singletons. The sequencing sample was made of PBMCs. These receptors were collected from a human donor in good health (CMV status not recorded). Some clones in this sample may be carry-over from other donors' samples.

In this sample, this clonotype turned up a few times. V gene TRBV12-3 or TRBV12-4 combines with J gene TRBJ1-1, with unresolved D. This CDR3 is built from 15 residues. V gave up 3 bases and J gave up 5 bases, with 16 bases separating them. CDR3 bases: TGTGCCAGCAGTTTTAACGGCAGGAGGAGGACTGAAGCTTTCTTT. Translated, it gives CASSFNGRRRTEAFF.

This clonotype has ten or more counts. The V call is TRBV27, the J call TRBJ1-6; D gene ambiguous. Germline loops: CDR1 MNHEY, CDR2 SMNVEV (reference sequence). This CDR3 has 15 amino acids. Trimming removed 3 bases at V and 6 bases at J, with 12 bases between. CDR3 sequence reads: CASSFSVALNSPLHF. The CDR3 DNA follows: TGTGCCAGCAGTTTCAGCGTGGCCCTTAATTCACCCCTCCACTTT.

The CDR3 DNA is TGCAGTGCTAGAGAGCTTCTCTCCTACAATGAGCAGTTCTTC. Translating gives CSARELLSYNEQFF. The V and J genes are TRBV20-1 and TRBJ2-1; D unresolved. CDR1 and CDR2 (germline): DFQATT, SNEGSKA (reference sequence). CDR3 length equals 14 residues. The V end lost 0 bases, the J end lost 0 bases, and 6 bases lay between the germline ends.

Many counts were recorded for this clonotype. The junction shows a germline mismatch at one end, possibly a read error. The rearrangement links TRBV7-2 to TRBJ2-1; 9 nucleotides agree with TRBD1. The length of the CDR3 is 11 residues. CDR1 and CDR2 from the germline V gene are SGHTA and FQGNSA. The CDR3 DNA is TGTGCCAGCAGCGCGGGACAGGGAGGGATCTTC. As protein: CASSAGQGGIF.

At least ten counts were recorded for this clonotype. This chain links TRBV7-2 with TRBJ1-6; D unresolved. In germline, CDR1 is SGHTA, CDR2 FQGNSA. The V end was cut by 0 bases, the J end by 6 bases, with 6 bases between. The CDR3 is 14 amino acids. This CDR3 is CASSLAGINSPLHF. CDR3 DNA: TGTGCCAGCAGCTTAGCAGGGATTAATTCACCCCTCCACTTT.

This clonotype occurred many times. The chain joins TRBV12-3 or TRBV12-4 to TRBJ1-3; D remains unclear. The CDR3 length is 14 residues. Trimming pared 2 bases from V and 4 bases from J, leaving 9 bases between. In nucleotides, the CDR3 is TGTGCCAGCAGTTTATCACACCCGGGAAACACCATATATTTT. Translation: CASSLSHPGNTIYF.

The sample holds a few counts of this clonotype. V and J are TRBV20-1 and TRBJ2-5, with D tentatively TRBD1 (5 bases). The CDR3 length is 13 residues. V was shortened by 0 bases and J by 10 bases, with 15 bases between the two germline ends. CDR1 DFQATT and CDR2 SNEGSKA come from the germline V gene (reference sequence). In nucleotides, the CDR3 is TGCAGTGCTAGAGAAAGGGTAGGGGTTATCCAGTACTTC. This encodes CSARERVGVIQYF.

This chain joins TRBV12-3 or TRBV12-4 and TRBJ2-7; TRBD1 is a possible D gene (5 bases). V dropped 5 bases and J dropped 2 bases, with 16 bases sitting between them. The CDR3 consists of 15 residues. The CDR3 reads CASSRQQNRAYEQYF. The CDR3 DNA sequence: TGTGCCAGCAGTCGACAGCAAAACCGTGCCTACGAGCAGTACTTC.

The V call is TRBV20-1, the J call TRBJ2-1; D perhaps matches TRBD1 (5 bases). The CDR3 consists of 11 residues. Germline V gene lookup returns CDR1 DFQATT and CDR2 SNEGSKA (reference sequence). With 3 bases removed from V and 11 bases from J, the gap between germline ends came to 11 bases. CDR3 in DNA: TGCAGTGCTAGGGGGCAGGCCCAGCAGTTCTTC. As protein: CSARGQAQQFF.

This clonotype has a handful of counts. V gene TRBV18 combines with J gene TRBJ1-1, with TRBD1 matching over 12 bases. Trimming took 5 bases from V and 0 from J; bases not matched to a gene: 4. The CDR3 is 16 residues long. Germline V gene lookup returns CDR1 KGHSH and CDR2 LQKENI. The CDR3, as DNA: TGTGCCAGCTCAGGGACAGGGGGCTATTTGAACACTGAAGCTTTCTTT. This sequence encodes CASSGTGGYLNTEAFF.

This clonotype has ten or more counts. DNA for the CDR3: TGTGCCAGCAGTTTTGGAAGCGTTATGAACCAAGAGACCCAGTACTTC. Translation gives CASSFGSVMNQETQYF. The chain couples TRBV28 to TRBJ2-5, with D uncertain. In germline, CDR1 is MDHEN, CDR2 SYDVKM. V lost 3 bases, J lost 0 bases, and 14 bases lay in between. This CDR3 has 16 amino acids.

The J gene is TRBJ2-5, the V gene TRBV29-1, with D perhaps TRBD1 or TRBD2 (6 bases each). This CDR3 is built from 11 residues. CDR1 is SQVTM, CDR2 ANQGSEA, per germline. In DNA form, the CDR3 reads TGCAGTGGGGGCGGGATAGAGACCCAGTACTTC. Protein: CSGGGIETQYF.

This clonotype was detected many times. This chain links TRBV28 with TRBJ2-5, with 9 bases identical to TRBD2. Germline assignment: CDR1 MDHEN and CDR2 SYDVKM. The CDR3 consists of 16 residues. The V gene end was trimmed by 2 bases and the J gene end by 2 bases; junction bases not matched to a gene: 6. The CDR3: CASSLGGSGGQETQYF. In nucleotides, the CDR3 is TGTGCCAGCAGTTTAGGGGGTAGCGGGGGTCAAGAGACCCAGTACTTC.

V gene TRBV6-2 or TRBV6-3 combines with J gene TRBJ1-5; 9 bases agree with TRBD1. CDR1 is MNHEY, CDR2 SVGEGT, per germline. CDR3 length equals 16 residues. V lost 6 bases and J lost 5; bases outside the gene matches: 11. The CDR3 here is CASSYNTQGADQPQHF. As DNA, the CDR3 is TGTGCCAGCAGCTACAATACACAGGGGGCTGATCAGCCCCAGCATTTT.